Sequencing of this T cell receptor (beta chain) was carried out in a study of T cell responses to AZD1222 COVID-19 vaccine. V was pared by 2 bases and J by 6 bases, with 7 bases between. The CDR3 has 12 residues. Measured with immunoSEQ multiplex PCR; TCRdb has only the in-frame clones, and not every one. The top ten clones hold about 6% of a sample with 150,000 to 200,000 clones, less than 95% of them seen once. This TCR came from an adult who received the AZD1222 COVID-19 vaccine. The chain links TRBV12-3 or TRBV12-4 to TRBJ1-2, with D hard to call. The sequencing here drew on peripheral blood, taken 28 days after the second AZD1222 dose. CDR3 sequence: CASSLLRDGYTF. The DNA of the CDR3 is TGTGCCAGCAGTTTATTGAGGGATGGCTACACCTTC.